The rows below give T cell receptor beta chains drawn from one sample of a study of blood T cell repertoires in COVID-19. The assay was immunoSEQ multiplex PCR, and TCRdb's table has in-frame clones only and misses some. The sample contains under 300,000 clones, more than 75% of which appear only once. The sequenced material came from peripheral blood. The receptors stem from a woman aged 70-85 years with active or convalescent COVID-19. Both conserved end residues are trimmed from each CDR3. Each record gives: V gene, J gene, clone size, CDR3 protein. Where a row states a size, it is once, few, many or the class of an expanded clone; other rows omit it.

V: TRBV10-3; J: TRBJ1-3; size: few; CDR3: AISEGLPRNTIY
V: TRBV24-1; J: TRBJ2-3; size: -; CDR3: ATSDFVGESTDTQY
V: TRBV27; J: TRBJ2-3; size: -; CDR3: ASSSTRDTQY
V: TRBV11-3; J: TRBJ1-1; size: -; CDR3: ASSLVSSSGENTEAF
V: TRBV10-3; J: TRBJ1-5; size: few; CDR3: AISITGDNQPQH
V: TRBV24-1; J: TRBJ1-5; size: -; CDR3: ATSETIGNQPQH
V: TRBV3-1/TRBV3-2; J: TRBJ2-1; size: -; CDR3: ASSHRLAGGNEQF
V: TRBV18; J: TRBJ1-6; size: -; CDR3: ASSFGLRGNSPLH
V: TRBV19; J: TRBJ2-7; size: -; CDR3: ASSRGGLPYEQY
V: TRBV11-2; J: TRBJ1-5; size: few; CDR3: ASSLAGGIGQPQH
V: TRBV29-1; J: TRBJ1-2; size: -; CDR3: SVFAGRGYT
V: TRBV19; J: TRBJ1-1; size: few; CDR3: ASRPDKLNTEAF
V: TRBV3-1/TRBV3-2; J: TRBJ2-3; size: -; CDR3: ASSPRLVGDTQY
V: TRBV18; J: TRBJ2-2; size: few; CDR3: ASSKDRANTGELF
V: TRBV7-8; J: TRBJ1-1; size: -; CDR3: ASSLGVARDGTEAF
V: TRBV12-3/TRBV12-4; J: TRBJ1-1; size: -; CDR3: ASSFPGTEAF
V: TRBV19; J: TRBJ2-5; size: -; CDR3: ASGYGQFQETQY
V: TRBV5-6; J: TRBJ2-7; size: -; CDR3: ATRPGGGTNEQY
V: TRBV6-5; J: TRBJ2-7; size: -; CDR3: ASSIGTGGGYEQY
V: TRBV19; J: TRBJ1-4; size: -; CDR3: ASNRRSDSTNEKLF
V: TRBV10-1; J: TRBJ2-7; size: -; CDR3: ASGRAGTPSYEQY
V: TRBV18; J: TRBJ1-5; size: once; CDR3: ASSPPNSYSNQPQH
V: TRBV19; J: TRBJ1-5; size: -; CDR3: ASRKGEGGRDSNQPQH
V: TRBV5-6; J: TRBJ1-2; size: -; CDR3: ASSLDRRRDYT
V: TRBV6-5; J: TRBJ1-5; size: few; CDR3: ASSRTGGMNQPQH
V: TRBV28; J: TRBJ1-5; size: few; CDR3: ASRAGTGNNQPQH
V: TRBV11-2; J: TRBJ1-6; size: once; CDR3: ASSLEIVGSPLH
V: TRBV14; J: TRBJ2-7; size: -; CDR3: ASSQNRDRGHEQY
V: TRBV6-2/TRBV6-3; J: TRBJ1-2; size: -; CDR3: ASSLPSGDLGYT